What follows are 7 T cell receptor beta chains derived from one specimen sequenced in a study of blood T cell dynamics during melanoma immunotherapy. Time point given: pre-treatment baseline. Repertoires were generated with immunoSEQ multiplex PCR, while TCRdb's copy carries only in-frame clones and drops some. Among around 10,000 clones listed, 84% were seen once. The starting material was blood, obtained from a patient treated with checkpoint blockade. These receptors were collected from a human donor with melanoma.

The chain has TRBV7-2 and TRBJ1-5; TRBD1 matches 7 bases. J was trimmed by 2 bases and V by 2 bases; bases with no gene match: 3. CDR3 length: 15 amino acids. The germline V gene encodes CDR1 SGHTA and CDR2 FQGNSA. CDR3 DNA: TGTGCCAGCAGCTTAACAACAGGGGGCAATCAGCCCCAGCATTTT. It encodes CASSLTTGGNQPQHF.

The chain employs TRBV6-5 and TRBJ1-5, with D unresolved. This CDR3 comprises 15 residues. The V gene's germline CDR1 is MNHEY and CDR2 SVGAGI. Trimming pared 11 bases from V and 0 bases from J, leaving 17 bases between. The CDR3 here is CASLEGSLSNQPQHF. Written as DNA, the CDR3 is TGTGCCTCACTGGAAGGGTCCCTTAGCAATCAGCCCCAGCATTTT.

The rearrangement joins TRBV6-1 to TRBJ1-1; D is ambiguous. In germline, CDR1 is MNHNS, CDR2 SASEGT. This CDR3 has 11 residues. V lost 10 bases, J lost 1 base, and 7 bases lay in between. CDR3 loop: CATFGNTEAFF. The CDR3 coding sequence is TGTGCCACCTTTGGGAACACTGAAGCTTTCTTT.

The CDR3 is CASSVGRSEETQYF. The CDR3 nucleotides read TGTGCCAGCAGCGTCGGCCGGTCAGAAGAGACCCAGTACTTC. The chain has TRBV9 and TRBJ2-5; D is unresolved. CDR3 length: 14 residues. V lost 2 bases and J lost 3, with 11 bases in between. From germline, CDR1 is SGDLS and CDR2 YYNGEE.

The chain links TRBV6-1 to TRBJ2-7; 7 bases map to TRBD1. The CDR3 consists of 14 residues. The V segment lost 1 base and the J segment 0 bases; nucleotides outside the gene matches: 0. CDR1 is MNHNS and CDR2 is SASEGT in the germline V gene. For the CDR3, the DNA is TGTGCCAGCAGTGAAGGGGACAGCTCCTACGAGCAGTACTTC. Its translation is CASSEGDSSYEQYF.

The table lists this clone with a count of one. The chain links TRBV6-5 to TRBJ1-2, with a tentative D call TRBD1 (5 bases). Between the trimmed V and J ends, which lost 5 bases and 0 bases, there was a span of 10 bases. The germline V gene encodes CDR1 MNHEY and CDR2 SVGAGI. This CDR3 region has 14 residues. The CDR3 bases are TGTGCCAGCAGTGCCTACAGGACTAACTATGGCTACACCTTC. This encodes CASSAYRTNYGYTF.

As concerns this clone: At one end, the junction sequence differs from germline, possibly due to a read error. The V and J genes are TRBV7-2 and TRBJ2-7; no reliable D call. The CDR3 covers 13 residues. Germline V lookup: CDR1 SGHTA, CDR2 FQGNSA. CDR3 sequence reads: CASSLEAGYPPGF. The CDR3 DNA reads as TGTGCCAGCAGCTTAGAAGCAGGCTACCCACCTGGCTTC.